A selection of T cell receptor beta chains follows, all from one sample in a study of blood T cell repertoires in COVID-19. Repertoires were generated with immunoSEQ multiplex PCR, while TCRdb's copy carries only in-frame clones and drops some. The sample holds 60,000 to 85,000 clones, approximately 86% seen once. The sequencing input was peripheral blood. Every receptor here comes from a human donor in a cohort sampled during active COVID-19. Each CDR3 is given with its conserved first and last residue. The D gene is left open where the match is weak. Size tells how often a clone was seen (once, few, many) or the class of an expanded clone, and some rows leave it out.

>TRBV5-1|.|TRBJ2-7|.
TGCGCCAGCAGCCCGGCGAGAGGGACTGCTCTCCCCTACGAGCAGTACTTC
CASSPARGTALPYEQYF
>TRBV19|.|TRBJ1-2|TRBD1
TGTGCCAGTAGTATCGGGACAGTTCCGAGCTACACCTTC
CASSIGTVPSYTF
>TRBV28|.|TRBJ2-7|TRBD1
TGTGCCAGCACTCTCTCACAGGGGGTCTACGAGCAGTACTTC
CASTLSQGVYEQYF
>TRBV9|.|TRBJ2-3|TRBD2
TGTGCCAGCAGCAAATGGACTAGCGGGAGTGGCACAGATACGCAGTATTTT
CASSKWTSGSGTDTQYF
>TRBV29-1|.|TRBJ1-6|TRBD1
TGCAGCGTTTGGACAGGGGGCTCTTCACCCCTCCACTTT
CSVWTGGSSPLHF
>TRBV5-6|once|TRBJ1-6|TRBD1
TGTGCCAGCAGCTCGCGACAGGGTTCCTTGAGATCGGCCCTCCACTTT
CASSSRQGSLRSALHF
>TRBV5-4|.|TRBJ2-7|.
TGTGCCAGCAGCTCCCCCCTAGCGAGCTCCTACGAGCAGTACTTC
CASSSPLASSYEQYF
>TRBV5-1|.|TRBJ1-4|TRBD1
TGCGCCAGCAGCGAACTACAGGGGGCAAATGAAAAACTGTTTTTT
CASSELQGANEKLFF
>TRBV27|.|TRBJ1-1|.
TGTGCCAGCAGTTTATTTCAGGGCGGGAACACTGAAGCTTTCTTT
CASSLFQGGNTEAFF
>TRBV10-3|.|TRBJ1-1|TRBD1
TGTGCCATCAGTCCCGGGACAGGGGTAATGAACACTGAAGCTTTCTTT
CAISPGTGVMNTEAFF
>TRBV7-2|few|TRBJ1-5|TRBD1
TGTGCCAGCAGCTTTTCGACAGGGCGCAATCAGCCCCAGCATTTT
CASSFSTGRNQPQHF
>TRBV4-1|.|TRBJ2-3|.
TGCGCCAGCAGCCAGGTTGACACCACTAGCACAGATACGCAGTATTTT
CASSQVDTTSTDTQYF
>TRBV7-2|.|TRBJ2-1|.
TGTGCCAGCAGCCAGGCAAACCGTGCCTGGAATGAGCAGTTCTTC
CASSQANRAWNEQFF
>TRBV19|.|TRBJ2-1|TRBD2
TGTGCCACCGTAACCCCAGGACTAGCGGGAGCCGGTAATGAGCAGTTCTTC
CATVTPGLAGAGNEQFF
>TRBV10-2|once|TRBJ2-2|.
TGCGCCAGCAGTGTCGTCGCGAACACCGGGGAGCTGTTTTTT
CASSVVANTGELFF
>TRBV28|.|TRBJ2-4|.
TGTGCCAGCAGTCCAAGAGTCGGCAGGGCGGCCAAAAACATTCAGTACTTC
CASSPRVGRAAKNIQYF
>TRBV3-1/TRBV3-2|.|TRBJ2-7|.
TGTGCCAGCAGCCCCGGGACTGGGGCCTACGAGCAGTACTTC
CASSPGTGAYEQYF
>TRBV7-9|.|TRBJ2-1|.
TGTGCCAGCAGCGAGGGACTGTTTGGGGGAAGCTCCTACAATGAGCAGTTCTTC
CASSEGLFGGSSYNEQFF
>TRBV27|.|TRBJ2-5|TRBD1
TGTGCCAGCAGTGCCGGGACAGGGGGCGTAGAGACCCAGTACTTC
CASSAGTGGVETQYF
>TRBV19|.|TRBJ2-1|.
TGTGCCAGTAGTATAACCCCTGGGGGGGCGTCCTACAATGAGCAGTTCTTC
CASSITPGGASYNEQFF
>TRBV4-1|.|TRBJ1-1|.
TGCGCCAGCAGCCCGGGGAGAGTACCGCGGGGGGACACTGAAGCTTTCTTT
CASSPGRVPRGDTEAFF
>TRBV7-8|.|TRBJ1-2|TRBD1
TGTGCCAGCAGCCGGACAGGGACCAACTATGGCTACACCTTC
CASSRTGTNYGYTF
>TRBV7-3|.|TRBJ2-5|TRBD2
TGTGCCAGCAGTTTGGGACTAGCCGCCCGGGAGACCCAGTACTTC
CASSLGLAARETQYF
>TRBV5-1|.|TRBJ2-7|.
TGCGCCAGCAGCCCCGGGACACGCTACGAGCAGTACTTC
CASSPGTRYEQYF